Listed below are T cell receptor beta chains from one sample, sequenced in a study of Ad26.COV2.S vaccination and SARS-CoV-2 variants. Generated by immunoSEQ multiplex PCR, the TCRdb table keeps only in-frame clones and is missing some. The table includes 300,000 to 400,000 clones, roughly 87% detected once. This sample comprised peripheral blood, obtained in a trial of Ad26.COV2.S vaccine versus placebo. These receptors were collected from a person between 18 and 60 years old who received the Ad26.COV2.S COVID-19 vaccine or a placebo. The conserved cysteine and the conserved F or W are not part of the CDR3 here.

CDR3 protein: ASQYGGMNTEAF
V gene: TRBV5-1
J gene: TRBJ1-1

CDR3 protein: ATSRTTGADTEAF
V gene: TRBV15
J gene: TRBJ1-1

CDR3 protein: ASSPGRLNTEAF
V gene: TRBV27
J gene: TRBJ1-1

CDR3 protein: ASSQVGTTPTDTQY
V gene: TRBV3-1/TRBV3-2
J gene: TRBJ2-3

CDR3 protein: ASSPPYTGTSIGEQY
V gene: TRBV18
J gene: TRBJ2-7

CDR3 protein: ASTFGARAEAF
V gene: TRBV12-3/TRBV12-4
J gene: TRBJ1-1

CDR3 protein: ASGRRGVGANVLT
V gene: TRBV2
J gene: TRBJ2-6

CDR3 protein: ASTSGPLRDTEAF
V gene: TRBV19
J gene: TRBJ1-1

CDR3 protein: ASSRLTGGGLETQY
V gene: TRBV6-6
J gene: TRBJ2-5

CDR3 protein: ASVPTGSSYEQY
V gene: TRBV7-8
J gene: TRBJ2-7

CDR3 protein: ASTSLILGVIEAF
V gene: TRBV2
J gene: TRBJ1-1

CDR3 protein: ASSLNPMNTEAF
V gene: TRBV7-3
J gene: TRBJ1-1

CDR3 protein: ASSSSASSYNEQF
V gene: TRBV7-3
J gene: TRBJ2-1

CDR3 protein: ASSSNIAGTDTQY
V gene: TRBV27
J gene: TRBJ2-3

CDR3 protein: ASSLPPGQENTEAF
V gene: TRBV7-8
J gene: TRBJ1-1

CDR3 protein: ASSQDPTGIYNEQF
V gene: TRBV3-1/TRBV3-2
J gene: TRBJ2-1

CDR3 protein: ASTVDRLNTEAF
V gene: TRBV5-1
J gene: TRBJ1-1

CDR3 protein: ASSPNSGTGGPNEKLF
V gene: TRBV4-1
J gene: TRBJ1-4

CDR3 protein: ASSIAGPDTGELF
V gene: TRBV6-5
J gene: TRBJ2-2

CDR3 protein: ASSLVPGGYEQY
V gene: TRBV7-8
J gene: TRBJ2-7

CDR3 protein: ASSLRDGGLIGGYT
V gene: TRBV2
J gene: TRBJ1-2

CDR3 protein: AIRDKQETQY
V gene: TRBV10-3
J gene: TRBJ2-5